This T cell receptor beta chain originates from a study of lymphopenia after photon versus proton radiotherapy. Profiling relied on immunoSEQ multiplex PCR, and the TCRdb table lists in-frame clones only, not all of them. Of around 20,000 clones listed, nearly 95% were seen once; the top ten hold less than 9.5%. Study-level results: Survival link was tested only in deceased patients; proton benefit remains a possibility. Larger post-nadir TCR diversity loss correlated inversely with survival in deceased patients. Post-nadir diversity loss with photons came from oligoclonal expansion, particularly CD8+ Temra cells.

Points on this clone: Its specificity is unknown.

The specimen comprised peripheral blood, sampled from a patient treated with proton-based radiotherapy. This TCR derives from a woman aged 70-85 years with pancreatic cancer. Some clones in this sample may be carry-over from other donors' samples.

Here the CDR3 reads CASRQDRGVYEQYF. As DNA, the CDR3 is TGTGCCAGCAGACAGGACAGGGGGGTCTACGAGCAGTACTTC. The gene calls are TRBV28 and TRBJ2-7; 10 bases are a match to TRBD1. Germline trimming cut 6 bases from V and 3 bases from J; bases unmatched to any gene: 5. CDR1 MDHEN and CDR2 SYDVKM come from the germline V gene. The CDR3 totals 14 residues. Filled out from reference TRBV28 and TRBJ2-7, the complete variable domain reads DVKVTQSSRYLVKRTGEKVFLECVQDMDHENMFWYRQDPGLGLRLIYFSYDVKMKEKGDIPEGYSVSREKKERFSLILESASTNQTSMYLCASRQDRGVYEQYFGPGTRLTVT.